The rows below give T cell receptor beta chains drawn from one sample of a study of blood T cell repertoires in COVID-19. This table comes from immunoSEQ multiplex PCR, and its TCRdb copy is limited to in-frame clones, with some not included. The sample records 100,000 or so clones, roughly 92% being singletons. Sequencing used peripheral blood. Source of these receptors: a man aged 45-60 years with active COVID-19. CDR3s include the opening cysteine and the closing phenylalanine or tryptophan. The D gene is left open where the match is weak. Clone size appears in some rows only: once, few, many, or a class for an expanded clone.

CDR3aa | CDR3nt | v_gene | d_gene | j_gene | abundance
CASSLGSAGGLYEQYF | TGTGCCAGCAGTTTGGGTTCAGCGGGTGGCCTCTACGAGCAGTACTTC | TRBV6-5 | NA | TRBJ2-7 | once
CASSQEPVSGNTIYF | TGTGCCAGCAGCCAAGAGCCGGTCTCTGGAAACACCATATATTTT | TRBV28 | NA | TRBJ1-3 | NA
CASSPLAGGADEQFF | TGTGCCAGCAGTCCCCTAGCGGGAGGGGCCGATGAGCAGTTCTTC | TRBV27 | TRBD2 | TRBJ2-1 | NA
CASRDGAGGSGYTF | TGTGCCAGTAGGGATGGCGCAGGGGGCTCCGGCTACACCTTC | TRBV19 | TRBD1 | TRBJ1-2 | NA
CSVVGGPGGDEQFF | TGCAGCGTTGTTGGTGGGCCAGGGGGAGATGAGCAGTTCTTC | TRBV29-1 | TRBD1 | TRBJ2-1 | NA
CASSHPTRAPYQETQYF | TGCGCCAGCAGTCATCCAACCCGAGCTCCGTACCAAGAGACCCAGTACTTC | TRBV23-1 | NA | TRBJ2-5 | NA
CASSLASGRRGGEQFF | TGTGCCAGCAGCTTAGCGAGCGGGAGGAGGGGCGGTGAGCAGTTCTTC | TRBV7-2 | TRBD2 | TRBJ2-1 | once
CASSPSGTSGILSTDTQYF | TGTGCCAGTAGTCCCTCCGGGACTAGCGGGATCCTTAGCACAGATACGCAGTATTTT | TRBV19 | TRBD2 | TRBJ2-3 | NA
CASSLLAGSGNEQFF | TGCGCCAGCAGCTTGTTGGCAGGGTCAGGCAATGAGCAGTTCTTC | TRBV5-1 | NA | TRBJ2-1 | NA
CASSEVRHGNTIYF | TGTGCCAGCTCAGAGGTGAGGCATGGAAACACCATATATTTT | TRBV2 | NA | TRBJ1-3 | once
CASIPTRDRGNQPQHF | TGTGCCAGCATCCCTACCCGGGACAGGGGAAATCAGCCCCAGCATTTT | TRBV28 | TRBD1 | TRBJ1-5 | NA
CSASGGTYEQYF | TGCAGTGCTAGTGGAGGGACCTACGAGCAGTACTTC | TRBV20-1 | NA | TRBJ2-7 | NA
CASRETRVEAFF | TGTGCCAGCAGGGAGACCCGTGTTGAAGCTTTCTTT | TRBV6-5 | NA | TRBJ1-1 | NA
CASSFTGGRTDTQYF | TGCGCCAGCAGCTTTACAGGGGGTCGCACAGATACGCAGTATTTT | TRBV5-1 | TRBD1 | TRBJ2-3 | NA
CASSGVGGLIGYTF | TGTGCCAGCAGCGGCGTAGGGGGCTTGATTGGCTACACCTTC | TRBV9 | TRBD1 | TRBJ1-2 | once
CASSIDASGLPYEQYF | TGTGCCAGTAGTATAGATGCCTCCGGACTACCCTACGAGCAGTACTTC | TRBV19 | NA | TRBJ2-7 | NA
CASSPNSGGRDEQYF | TGTGCCAGCAGTCCAAACTCTGGCGGGCGGGACGAGCAGTACTTC | TRBV28 | NA | TRBJ2-7 | once
CASSLGQAPSYEQYF | TGTGCCAGCAGCTTGGGACAGGCGCCCTCCTACGAGCAGTACTTC | TRBV7-2 | TRBD1 | TRBJ2-7 | NA
CASSRGSTSGSGNFF | TGTGCCAGCTCAAGGGGGAGTACTAGCGGGAGTGGGAATTTCTTC | TRBV6-5 | TRBD2 | TRBJ2-1 | NA
CASSLATGKSHEQFF | TGCGCCAGCAGCTTGGCCACAGGGAAAAGTCATGAGCAGTTCTTC | TRBV5-1 | NA | TRBJ2-1 | NA
CASSPTDRAAQHF | TGTGCCAGCAGCCCGACGGACAGGGCGGCCCAGCATTTT | TRBV11-2 | TRBD1 | TRBJ1-5 | NA
CASIGTGTNTEAFF | TGTGCCAGTATTGGGACAGGTACAAACACTGAAGCTTTCTTT | TRBV19 | TRBD1 | TRBJ1-1 | NA
CASSVLRRLKLTDTQYF | TGTGCCAGCAGTGTCCTCCGGCGGTTAAAACTCACAGATACGCAGTATTTT | TRBV6-1 | NA | TRBJ2-3 | once
CASSPLAGGHNEQFF | TGTGCCAGCAGTCCCTTGGCGGGAGGGCACAATGAGCAGTTCTTC | TRBV28 | TRBD2 | TRBJ2-1 | NA
CAWSPPGGPQETQYF | TGTGCCTGGAGTCCCCCGGGGGGCCCCCAAGAGACCCAGTACTTC | TRBV30 | NA | TRBJ2-5 | NA
CASSLTGQFF | TGTGCCAGCAGCCTCACTGGGCAGTTCTTC | TRBV11-2 | NA | TRBJ2-1 | NA
CASSLHQETQYF | TGTGCCAGCAGCCTCCACCAAGAGACCCAGTACTTC | TRBV7-9 | NA | TRBJ2-5 | NA
CASSPRANRIPEAFF | TGTGCCAGCAGTCCGCGGGCGAACCGGATCCCTGAAGCTTTCTTT | TRBV6-2/TRBV6-3 | NA | TRBJ1-1 | few
CASNPGRGEGYGYTF | TGTGCCAGTAATCCGGGGAGGGGCGAAGGCTATGGCTACACCTTC | TRBV19 | NA | TRBJ1-2 | once
CASSYRPGGPNEKLFF | TGTGCCAGCAGTTACCGCCCAGGGGGCCCCAATGAAAAACTGTTTTTT | TRBV6-6 | TRBD1 | TRBJ1-4 | NA
CASRILADNEQFF | TGTGCCAGCAGGATACTAGCGGACAATGAGCAGTTCTTC | TRBV7-2 | TRBD2 | TRBJ2-1 | once
CATSEGTGGRWGNQPQHF | TGTGCCACCAGTGAAGGGACAGGGGGTCGTTGGGGCAATCAGCCCCAGCATTTT | TRBV24-1 | TRBD1 | TRBJ1-5 | few
CASSPMVQDDGSPLHF | TGTGCCAGCTCACCCATGGTCCAAGATGACGGGTCACCCCTCCACTTT | TRBV18 | NA | TRBJ1-6 | NA
CATSRGLAGETQYF | TGTGCCACCAGCAGAGGGCTAGCGGGGGAGACCCAGTACTTC | TRBV15 | TRBD2 | TRBJ2-5 | once
CASSPQGLTRQQFF | TGTGCCAGCAGCCCCCAGGGGTTAACTAGACAGCAGTTCTTC | TRBV3-1/TRBV3-2 | NA | TRBJ2-1 | NA
CASSPPDRRTDTQYF | TGTGCCAGCAGTCCTCCGGACAGGCGCACAGATACGCAGTATTTT | TRBV28 | TRBD1 | TRBJ2-3 | NA
CASSQGRGQETQYF | TGTGCCAGCAGCCAAGGAAGGGGACAAGAGACCCAGTACTTC | TRBV4-2 | NA | TRBJ2-5 | NA
CASRGVGKLFF | TGTGCCAGTAGAGGGGTCGGAAAACTGTTTTTT | TRBV19 | NA | TRBJ1-4 | NA